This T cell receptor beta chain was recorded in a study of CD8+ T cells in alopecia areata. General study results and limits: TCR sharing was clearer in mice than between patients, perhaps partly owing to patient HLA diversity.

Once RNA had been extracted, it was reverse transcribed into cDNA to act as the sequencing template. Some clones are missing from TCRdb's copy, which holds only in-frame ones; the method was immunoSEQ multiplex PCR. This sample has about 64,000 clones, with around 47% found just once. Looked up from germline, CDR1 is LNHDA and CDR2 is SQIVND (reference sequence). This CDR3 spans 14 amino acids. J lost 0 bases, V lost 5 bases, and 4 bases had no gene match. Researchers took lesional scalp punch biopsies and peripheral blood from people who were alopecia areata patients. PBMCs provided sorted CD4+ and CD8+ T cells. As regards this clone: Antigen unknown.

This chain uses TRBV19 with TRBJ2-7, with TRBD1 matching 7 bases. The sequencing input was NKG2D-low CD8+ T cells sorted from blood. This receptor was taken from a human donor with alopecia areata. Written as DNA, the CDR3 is TGTGCCAGTAGTGCCGGGACAGTCTCCTACGAGCAGTACTTC. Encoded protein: CASSAGTVSYEQYF.